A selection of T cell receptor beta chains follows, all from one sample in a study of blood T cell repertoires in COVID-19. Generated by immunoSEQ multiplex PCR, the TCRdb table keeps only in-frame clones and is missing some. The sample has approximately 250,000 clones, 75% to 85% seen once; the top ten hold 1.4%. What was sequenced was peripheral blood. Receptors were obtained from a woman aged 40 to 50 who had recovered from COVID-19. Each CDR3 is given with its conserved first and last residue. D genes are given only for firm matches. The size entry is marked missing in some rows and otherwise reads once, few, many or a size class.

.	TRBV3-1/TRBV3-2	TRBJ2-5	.	TGTGCCAGCAGCCAAGGACCTCCGGGCAGGGTCAAGGCCCAGTACTTC	CASSQGPPGRVKAQYF
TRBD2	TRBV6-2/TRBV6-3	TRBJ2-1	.	TGTGCCAGCAGTGACTACGGGGGGGCAAATGAGCAGTTCTTC	CASSDYGGANEQFF
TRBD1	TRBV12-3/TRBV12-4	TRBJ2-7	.	TGTGCCAGCAGTTTAAGGACAGGGAGCGAGCAGTACTTC	CASSLRTGSEQYF
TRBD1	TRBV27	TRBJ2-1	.	TGTGCCAGCAGTCCTACAGGGGGCTCCTACAATGAGCAGTTCTTC	CASSPTGGSYNEQFF
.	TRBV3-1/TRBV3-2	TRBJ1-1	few	TGTGCCAGCAGCTACATGAACACTGAAGCTTTCTTT	CASSYMNTEAFF
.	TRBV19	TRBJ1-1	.	TGTGCCAGTAGTACACAGGCGTCGAACACTGAAGCTTTCTTT	CASSTQASNTEAFF
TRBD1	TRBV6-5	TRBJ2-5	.	TGTGCCAGCAGATCGGGACAGCAAGAGACCCAGTACTTC	CASRSGQQETQYF
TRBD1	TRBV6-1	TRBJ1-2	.	TGTGCCAGCAGTGAAGCTCCAGGGGGATATGGCTACACCTTC	CASSEAPGGYGYTF
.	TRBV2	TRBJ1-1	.	TGTGCCAGCAGTTATACAGGGAGTGTTTTTGAAGCTTTCTTT	CASSYTGSVFEAFF
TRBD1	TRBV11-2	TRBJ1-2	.	TGTGCCAGCAGCTCCCAATACCTCTACAGGGGACGTGGCTACACCTTC	CASSSQYLYRGRGYTF
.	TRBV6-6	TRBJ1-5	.	TGTGCCAGCAGTTACGAGGGGGGGTATAGCAATCAGCCCCAGCATTTT	CASSYEGGYSNQPQHF
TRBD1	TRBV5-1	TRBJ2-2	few	TGCGCCAGCAGCTTGGAAGGACAGGGAGGCACCGGGGAGCTGTTTTTT	CASSLEGQGGTGELFF
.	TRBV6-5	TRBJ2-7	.	TGTGCCACCCGTACCCCGGGGGGCCGGCGCGAGCAGTACTTC	CATRTPGGRREQYF
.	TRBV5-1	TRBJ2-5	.	TGCGCCAGCAGCCGTTCTAGAGAAGAGACCCAGTACTTC	CASSRSREETQYF
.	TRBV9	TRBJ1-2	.	TGTGCCAGCAGGACTGACGCGGGGGCGGGCTACACCTTC	CASRTDAGAGYTF
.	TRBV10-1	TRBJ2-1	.	TGCGCCAGCAGTGATTCAGGTCTGAGCTCCTACAATGAGCAGTTCTTC	CASSDSGLSSYNEQFF
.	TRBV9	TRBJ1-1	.	TGTGCCAGCAGCGTGGGACTCCTGAACACTGAAGCTTTCTTT	CASSVGLLNTEAFF
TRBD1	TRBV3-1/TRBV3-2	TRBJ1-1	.	TGTGCCAGCAGCCTGGGACAGGGGACTGAAGCTTTCTTT	CASSLGQGTEAFF
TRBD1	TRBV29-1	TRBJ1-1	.	TGCAGCGTTGAGGGACAGGGGCCAACTGAAGCTTTCTTT	CSVEGQGPTEAFF
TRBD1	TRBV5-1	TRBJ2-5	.	TGCGCCAGCAGCCGGGGACAGACCCAAGAGACCCAGTACTTC	CASSRGQTQETQYF
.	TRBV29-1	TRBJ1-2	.	TGCAGCGTTGGAACAGGGAGTGCTGGCTACACCTTC	CSVGTGSAGYTF
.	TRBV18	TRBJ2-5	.	TGTGCCAGCTCACCATACACCCAAGAGACCCAGTACTTC	CASSPYTQETQYF
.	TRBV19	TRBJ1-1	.	TGTGCCAGTCGACTGGGGCGGAAGAACACTGAAGCTTTCTTT	CASRLGRKNTEAFF
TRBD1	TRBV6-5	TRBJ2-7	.	TGTGCCAGCAACTGGGACAGGGACGGGGAGCAGTACTTC	CASNWDRDGEQYF
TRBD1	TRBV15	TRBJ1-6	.	TGTGCCACCAGCAGAGAACAGGGGGGGACATCTCCCCTCCACTTT	CATSREQGGTSPLHF
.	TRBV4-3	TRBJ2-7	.	TGCGCCAGCAGCCAGACAGGTCCCGACGAGCAGTACTTC	CASSQTGPDEQYF
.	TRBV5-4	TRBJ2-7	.	TGTGCCAGCAGTCTGGATGGGAGGACGGTTTTAGGACAGTACTTC	CASSLDGRTVLGQYF
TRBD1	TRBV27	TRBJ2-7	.	TGTGCCAGCAGTTTCGGGGACAGGGTCTTAGGCGAGCAGTACTTC	CASSFGDRVLGEQYF
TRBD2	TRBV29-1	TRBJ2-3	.	TGCAGCGTAAGTCTGAGCGGGGGTTCCACAGATACGCAGTATTTT	CSVSLSGGSTDTQYF
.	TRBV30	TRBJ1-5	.	TGTGCCTGGAGTCCACAGGAAAATCAGCCCCAGCATTTT	CAWSPQENQPQHF